These 27 T cell receptor beta chains originate from one sample sequenced in a study of blood T cell repertoires in COVID-19. Produced via immunoSEQ multiplex PCR; TCRdb's table is partial and in-frame only. The sample has about 90,000 clones, 80% to 90% seen once; the top ten hold around 2.9%. The specimen was peripheral blood. These receptors were obtained from a man aged 45 to 65 with COVID-19, enrolled during active disease.

The chain uses TRBV28 and TRBJ1-1; D might be TRBD1 (6 bases). CDR3 length: 16 amino acids. Germline V gene data show CDR1 as MDHEN and CDR2 as SYDVKM. Trimming stripped 1 base from V and 0 bases from J, with 12 bases between. CDR3 sequence (DNA): TGTGCCAGCAGTTTATACAGGGAGAACATGAACACTGAAGCTTTCTTT. Its translation: CASSLYRENMNTEAFF.

The chain employs TRBV30 and TRBJ1-1; 9 bases are a match to TRBD1. V gave up 2 bases and J gave up 8 bases; unmatched junction bases: 6. The germline gives CDR1 GTSNPN, CDR2 SVGIG (reference sequence). The CDR3 spans 13 residues. CDR3 region: CAWSLTGGGEAFF. CDR3 nucleotide sequence: TGTGCCTGGAGTCTTACAGGGGGCGGAGAAGCTTTCTTT.

This rearrangement joins TRBV18 to TRBJ1-3; D not resolved. Trimming left V 0 bases short and J 0 bases short, with 9 bases between. This CDR3 is 16 amino acids long. Germline CDR1 and CDR2: KGHSH and LQKENI. The CDR3 protein is CASSPPGGFSGNTIYF. DNA of the CDR3: TGTGCCAGCTCACCACCGGGAGGATTCTCTGGAAACACCATATATTTT.

V and J are TRBV6-5 and TRBJ1-5, with TRBD1 identical over 9 bases. The CDR3 sequence is 15 residues long. The germline CDR1 and CDR2 sequences are MNHEY and SVGAGI. Trimming removed 10 bases from V and 2 bases from J; junction bases left unmatched: 9. The CDR3 DNA is TGTGCCACGGGACAGGGATGGGTAGGCAATCAGCCCCAGCATTTT. The encoded protein is CATGQGWVGNQPQHF.

The J gene is TRBJ2-5, the V gene TRBV28, with TRBD1 matching 9 bases. V dropped 9 bases and J dropped 4; count of bases not matched to a gene: 0. The V gene's germline CDR1 is MDHEN and CDR2 SYDVKM. This CDR3 spans 11 amino acids. Here the CDR3 reads CARGQGETQYF. In DNA, the CDR3 is TGTGCCAGGGGACAGGGAGAGACCCAGTACTTC.

This chain joins TRBV5-1 and TRBJ1-2; TRBD1 aligns across 12 bases. The V segment lost 4 bases and the J segment 3 bases; nucleotides outside the gene matches: 4. Germline CDR1 and CDR2: SGHRS and YFSETQ. The CDR3 loop spans 15 amino acids. CDR3 residues: CASSGGTGGDYGYTF. The DNA of the CDR3 is TGCGCCAGCAGCGGCGGGACAGGGGGCGACTATGGCTACACCTTC.

This rearrangement joins TRBV18 to TRBJ2-7; 14 bases align to TRBD2. The CDR3 covers 14 residues. V dropped 3 bases and J dropped 6; count of bases not matched to a gene: 1. Germline CDR1 KGHSH, CDR2 LQKENI. The CDR3 bases are TGTGCCAGCTCACCGGGACTAGCGGGGGCCGAGCAGTACTTC. Translating gives CASSPGLAGAEQYF.

The V call is TRBV4-1, the J call TRBJ1-6; 7 nucleotides line up with TRBD1. The CDR3 sequence is 14 residues long. V shed 1 base and J 9 bases; nucleotides not matched to a gene: 3. Germline V gene data show CDR1 as MGHRA and CDR2 as YSYEKL. The CDR3 loop reads CASSQAAGGSPLHF. CDR3 coding DNA: TGCGCCAGCAGCCAAGCGGCAGGGGGTTCACCCCTCCACTTT.

This clone has only a few counts. The CDR3 region is CASSFADNTEAFF. The CDR3 DNA sequence: TGTGCCAGCAGTTTTGCAGATAACACTGAAGCTTTCTTT. This rearrangement joins TRBV28 to TRBJ1-1; D not resolved. Germline CDR1 is MDHEN and CDR2 is SYDVKM. The CDR3 is 13 residues long. V was clipped by 3 bases and J by 2 bases, with 7 bases between them.

DNA for the CDR3: TGCAGCGCGGTCGGGACTCCGAATCAGCCCCAGCATTTT. It codes for CSAVGTPNQPQHF. The chain employs TRBV29-1 and TRBJ1-5, with D possibly matching TRBD1 (5 bases). The CDR3 is 13 residues long. Germline-derived CDR1 and CDR2 are SQVTM and ANQGSEA. V was shortened by 7 bases and J by 4 bases, with 14 bases between the two germline ends.

This clone was counted a single time. This chain links TRBV28 with TRBJ2-1; TRBD2 agrees at 12 bases. The V and J ends lost 4 bases and 15 bases, in that order; junction bases with no gene match: 13. The CDR3 has 15 residues. CDR1 is MDHEN, CDR2 SYDVKM, per germline. The CDR3 DNA follows: TGTGCCAGCAGTTCGGCTAGCGGGGGGGCATTCATGCCGTTCTTC. The encoded protein is CASSSASGGAFMPFF.

The chain uses TRBV28 and TRBJ2-1; D is possibly TRBD2 (7 bases). From germline, CDR1 is MDHEN and CDR2 SYDVKM. This CDR3 spans 12 amino acids. V lost 1 base and J 14 bases, leaving 12 bases between the germline ends. DNA of the CDR3: TGTGCCAGCAGTTTATACAGGGAGGGGAAGTTCTTC. It specifies CASSLYREGKFF.

The chain recombines TRBV19 with TRBJ2-2; 12 bases are a match to TRBD2. CDR1 is LNHDA and CDR2 is SQIVND in the germline V gene (reference sequence). The CDR3 consists of 21 residues. V trimming: 6 bases; J trimming: 5 bases; junction bases outside the gene matches: 22. This chain's CDR3 is CASSPPRTGLAGGRRTGELFF. The CDR3 DNA reads TGTGCCAGTAGCCCTCCCCGGACCGGGCTAGCGGGGGGGAGGAGGACCGGGGAGCTGTTTTTT.

This clone appeared a single time. The chain uses TRBV6-6 and TRBJ2-3, with D perhaps matching TRBD1 (6 bases). This CDR3 has 15 amino acids. The V gene's germline CDR1 is MNHNY and CDR2 SVGAGI (reference sequence). V shed 1 base and J shed 0 bases, with 8 bases lying between them. The CDR3 DNA follows: TGTGCCAGCAGTTACTGGGGGCGAAGCACAGATACGCAGTATTTT. Its translation is CASSYWGRSTDTQYF.

This clone was picked up one time. The rearrangement joins TRBV3-1 (or the pseudogene TRBV3-2) to TRBJ1-2, with TRBD1 identical over 9 bases. V dropped 0 bases and J dropped 5; count of bases not matched to a gene: 1. CDR1 and CDR2 (germline): LGHDT, YNNKEL (reference sequence). The CDR3 sequence is 14 residues long. CDR3 protein: CASSQDGTGYGYTF. The CDR3 nucleotides read TGTGCCAGCAGCCAAGATGGGACAGGGTATGGCTACACCTTC.

This chain links TRBV18 with TRBJ1-4; 7 positions agree with TRBD1. V lost 4 bases to trimming and J lost 0 bases; unmatched junction nucleotides: 5. The CDR3 covers 16 residues. CDR1 and CDR2 (germline): KGHSH, LQKENI. CDR3 protein: CASSLGQATTNEKLFF. Written as DNA, the CDR3 is TGTGCCAGCTCACTAGGACAGGCCACAACTAATGAAAAACTGTTTTTT.

The V gene is TRBV19, the J gene TRBJ1-3; D uncertain. The length of the CDR3 is 14 residues. Germline values: CDR1 LNHDA, CDR2 SQIVND (reference sequence). Trimming pared 7 bases from V and 3 bases from J, leaving 13 bases between. CDR3 loop: CASTPLGDGNTIYF. Written as DNA, the CDR3 is TGTGCCAGTACCCCGTTGGGAGATGGAAACACCATATATTTT.

The chain joins TRBV19 to TRBJ2-7; TRBD2 aligns across 7 bases. Germline CDR1 LNHDA, CDR2 SQIVND (reference sequence). After removal of 2 bases from V and 7 bases from J, the junction contained 2 bases not matched to a gene. This CDR3 has 12 amino acids. CDR3 region: CASSISGGEQYF. DNA of the CDR3: TGTGCCAGTAGTATATCCGGGGGGGAGCAGTACTTC.

V gene TRBV4-1 combines with J gene TRBJ1-2; the D gene is possibly TRBD1 (6 bases). CDR1 and CDR2 from the germline V gene are MGHRA and YSYEKL. The CDR3 is made up of 14 amino acids. V lost 1 base and J lost 8, with 14 bases in between. The CDR3 DNA reads as TGCGCCAGCAGCCAAGTACAGGGCTTTAACGGCTACACCTTC. Its protein product is CASSQVQGFNGYTF.

The chain couples TRBV6-4 to TRBJ1-2, with TRBD1 matching 9 bases. CDR1 is MRHNA and CDR2 is SNTAGT in the germline V gene. The CDR3 is 16 amino acids. Trimming removed 4 bases from V and 8 bases from J; junction bases left unmatched: 14. The CDR3 DNA reads as TGTGCCAGCAGTGCCCACGCAGGAGACAGGGGGAAGGGCTACACCTTC. This translates into CASSAHAGDRGKGYTF.

The V gene is TRBV7-9, the J gene TRBJ1-4; no clear D. V lost 5 bases to trimming and J lost 0 bases, with 16 bases between them. CDR3 size: 17 residues. Germline V gives CDR1 SEHNR, CDR2 FQNEAQ (reference sequence). The CDR3 reads CASSREGSVSTNEKLFF. Here the CDR3 DNA reads TGTGCCAGCAGCAGAGAGGGATCGGTTTCAACTAATGAAAAACTGTTTTTT.

This sequence joins TRBV7-9 and TRBJ2-3; D not certain. Trimming pared 7 bases from V and 6 bases from J, leaving 17 bases between. This CDR3 has 14 residues. The germline CDR1 and CDR2 sequences are SEHNR and FQNEAQ (reference sequence). CDR3: CASNLPRGADTQYF. The CDR3 DNA is TGTGCCAGCAACCTCCCCAGAGGAGCTGATACGCAGTATTTT.

The CDR3 DNA follows: TGTGCCAGCAGTTACTCGACCCAGGTGGACGAGCAGTACTTC. Protein product: CASSYSTQVDEQYF. The gene calls are TRBV6-5 and TRBJ2-7, with D hard to call. Trimming stripped 0 bases from V and 5 bases from J, with 11 bases between. Germline CDR1 reads MNHEY; CDR2 reads SVGAGI. The CDR3 covers 14 residues.

This clone was found once. The genes are TRBV7-2 and TRBJ2-3; D remains unclear. The CDR3 totals 15 residues. V was cut by 1 base and J by 0 bases, with 8 bases left in between. Germline V gene data show CDR1 as SGHTA and CDR2 as FQGNSA. CDR3 nucleotides: TGTGCCAGCAGCTTAGATCCCAAAAGCACAGATACGCAGTATTTT. Translating it yields CASSLDPKSTDTQYF. Drawing the rest from reference TRBV7-2 and TRBJ2-3, the complete variable domain is GAGVSQSPSNKVTEKGKDVELRCDPISGHTALYWYRQSLGQGLEFLIYFQGNSAPDKSGLPSDRFSAERTGGSVSTLTIQRTQQEDSAVYLCASSLDPKSTDTQYFGPGTRLTVL.

The chain carries TRBV18 and TRBJ1-5; no reliable D call. V was clipped by 4 bases and J by 2 bases, with 9 bases between them. Germline CDR1 KGHSH, CDR2 LQKENI. The CDR3 consists of 14 residues. The CDR3 region is CASSLDEGNQPQHF. The CDR3 DNA is TGTGCCAGCTCACTTGACGAGGGCAATCAGCCCCAGCATTTT. The variable domain in full, completed from reference TRBV18 and TRBJ1-5, reads NAGVMQNPRHLVRRRGQEARLRCSPMKGHSHVYWYRQLPEEGLKFMVYLQKENIIDESGMPKERFSAEFPKEGPSILRIQQVVRGDSAAYFCASSLDEGNQPQHFGDGTRLSIL.

J is TRBJ2-1 and V is TRBV6-5, with D possibly being TRBD1 (6 bases). The V gene lost 6 bases and the J gene lost 3 bases, with 15 bases spanning the gap. The CDR3 has 15 residues. Per germline, CDR1 MNHEY and CDR2 SVGAGI. This CDR3 reads CASRAGERNYNEQFF. Here the CDR3 DNA reads TGTGCCAGCAGAGCAGGGGAGCGCAACTACAATGAGCAGTTCTTC.

This clone was detected a few times. The CDR3 sequence is CASSLAKGGHTLNYGYTF. In DNA, the CDR3 is TGCGCCAGCAGCTTGGCGAAAGGGGGCCATACTCTTAACTATGGCTACACCTTC. The chain combines TRBV5-1 with TRBJ1-2; TRBD1 matches 7 bases. This CDR3 region has 18 residues. Germline V gene data show CDR1 as SGHRS and CDR2 as YFSETQ. The trim removed 0 bases at V and 1 base at J, leaving 12 bases unmatched.